The present T cell receptor beta chain was sequenced within a study of identical twins. The study, taken as a whole, reports: Twin-shared out-of-frame alpha sequences were enriched for low generation probability.

In the case of this clonotype: Its target is unknown.

TCRdb independently ran MiXCR on the 5' RACE reads; one entry per CDR3 protein. The sample carries 400,000 to 550,000 distinct CDR3 sequences, 14% recorded once. The CDR3 contains 19 residues. CDR1 and CDR2 from the germline V gene are SGHVS and FNYEAQ. The trim removed 2 bases at V and 1 base at J, leaving 8 bases unmatched. A further study also used this sample, focusing on yellow fever vaccine responses in identical twins.

What was sequenced was CD4+ T cells sorted from blood. The chain uses TRBV7-6 and TRBJ2-3; 14 bases are a match to TRBD2. The receptor was derived from a woman younger than 35 in good health. CDR3 sequence reads: CASSLLGLAGAWGTDTQYF. The CDR3 region has the DNA TGTGCCAGCAGCTTATTGGGACTAGCGGGAGCCTGGGGCACAGATACGCAGTATTTT. The variable domain in full, completed from reference TRBV7-6 and TRBJ2-3, reads GAGVSQSPRYKVTKRGQDVALRCDPISGHVSLYWYRQALGQGPEFLTYFNYEAQQDKSGLPNDRFSAERPEGSISTLTIQRTEQRDSAMYRCASSLLGLAGAWGTDTQYFGPGTRLTVL.